This is a list of T cell receptor beta chains from one sample in a study of cytomegalovirus exposure and HLA in healthy donors. Clones were read by immunoSEQ multiplex PCR, and TCRdb kept only the in-frame ones, dropping some. The sample consists of 100,000 or so clones, 75% to 90% of them appearing once. Specimen: PBMCs. These receptors all stem from a man aged 40-49 years in good health and CMV-seronegative. Both conserved end residues are part of each CDR3. A D gene is named only where the DNA matches it firmly. The size entry is marked missing in some rows and otherwise reads once, few, many or a size class.

clone size	V gene	J gene	D gene	CDR3 protein	CDR3 DNA
-	TRBV18	TRBJ2-7	TRBD1	CANVQPTGAGGEQYF	TGTGCCAACGTACAACCGACAGGGGCCGGCGGCGAGCAGTACTTC
-	TRBV30	TRBJ1-2	TRBD1	CAWSATGIYGYTF	TGTGCCTGGAGTGCGACAGGGATTTATGGCTACACCTTC
-	TRBV4-2	TRBJ2-5	-	CASSQEGAGETQYF	TGTGCCAGCAGCCAAGAGGGGGCCGGGGAGACCCAGTACTTC
-	TRBV6-5	TRBJ2-7	-	CASSDSTLEQYF	TGTGCCAGCAGCGACAGTACCCTGGAGCAGTACTTC
-	TRBV4-1	TRBJ1-2	TRBD1	CASSQVGQENYGYTF	TGCGCCAGCAGCCAAGTAGGACAGGAGAACTATGGCTACACCTTC
-	TRBV19	TRBJ1-2	TRBD1	CASHRGDNYGYTF	TGTGCCAGTCACAGGGGAGACAACTATGGCTACACCTTC
few	TRBV27	TRBJ1-1	-	CASSLFMNTEAFF	TGTGCCAGCAGTTTATTTATGAACACTGAAGCTTTCTTT
-	TRBV4-3	TRBJ2-3	-	CASSRASTDTQYF	TGCGCCAGCAGCCGGGCTAGCACAGATACGCAGTATTTT
few	TRBV4-1	TRBJ1-1	-	CASSQDRRENTEAFF	TGCGCCAGCAGCCAAGATCGCAGGGAGAACACTGAAGCTTTCTTT
-	TRBV6-5	TRBJ1-5	-	CASSLVQGQPQHF	TGTGCCAGCAGTTTAGTGCAGGGACAGCCCCAGCATTTT
-	TRBV7-9	TRBJ2-7	-	CSSSSSFYEQYF	TGTTCCAGCAGCTCCAGTTTTTACGAGCAGTACTTC
-	TRBV4-1	TRBJ1-4	TRBD1	CASSLGQGGGEKLFF	TGCGCCAGCAGCCTCGGACAGGGGGGCGGTGAAAAACTGTTTTTT
-	TRBV19	TRBJ1-6	-	CASSIGRSTGSPLHF	TGTGCCAGTAGTATTGGTCGGTCGACTGGTTCACCCCTCCACTTT
-	TRBV7-9	TRBJ1-4	-	CASSQGRGGNEKLFF	TGTGCCAGCAGCCAGGGGAGGGGAGGCAATGAAAAACTGTTTTTT
-	TRBV9	TRBJ2-1	TRBD2	CASSLKTSGGSNEQFF	TGTGCCAGCAGCTTGAAGACTAGCGGGGGGAGCAATGAGCAGTTCTTC
-	TRBV7-2	TRBJ1-2	-	CASSLEGGRTYGYTF	TGTGCCAGCAGCTTAGAAGGGGGACGGACCTATGGCTACACCTTC
-	TRBV5-6	TRBJ2-7	-	CASSWGTGTYEQYF	TGTGCCAGCAGCTGGGGCACAGGTACCTACGAGCAGTACTTC
-	TRBV5-1	TRBJ2-7	TRBD2	CASSLAGSGGYEQYF	TGCGCCAGCAGCTTGGCCGGGAGCGGGGGATACGAGCAGTACTTC
few	TRBV11-2	TRBJ2-7	-	CASSLEGRGSYEQYF	TGTGCCAGCAGCTTAGAAGGTAGAGGGTCCTACGAGCAGTACTTC
-	TRBV6-4	TRBJ2-7	TRBD1	CASSDSLNRGRSEQYF	TGTGCCAGCAGTGACAGCCTCAACAGGGGGAGATCCGAGCAGTACTTC
few	TRBV11-2	TRBJ1-5	-	CASSLESLQPQHF	TGTGCCAGCAGCTTAGAGAGTCTTCAGCCCCAGCATTTT
-	TRBV6-6	TRBJ2-1	-	CASSYSAGTSYNEQFF	TGTGCCAGCAGTTACTCGGCAGGGACATCCTACAATGAGCAGTTCTTC
-	TRBV5-5	TRBJ2-1	TRBD2	CASSSLGGGGLAGSYNEQFF	TGTGCCAGCAGCTCCCTCGGGGGGGGCGGGCTAGCGGGTTCCTACAATGAGCAGTTCTTC
-	TRBV19	TRBJ1-2	TRBD1	CASSKDRASNYGYTF	TGTGCCAGTAGTAAGGACAGGGCTTCGAACTATGGCTACACCTTC
-	TRBV7-9	TRBJ1-1	-	CASSPALGGAQAFF	TGTGCCAGCAGCCCCGCCCTGGGGGGGGCCCAAGCTTTCTTT
-	TRBV9	TRBJ1-2	-	CASSPEGDITYGYTF	TGTGCCAGCAGCCCAGAGGGAGACATAACCTATGGCTACACCTTC
-	TRBV7-3	TRBJ1-6	TRBD1	CASSFDRDSPLHF	TGTGCCAGCAGCTTCGACAGGGACTCACCCCTCCACTTT
-	TRBV6-4	TRBJ2-3	-	CASSDGGQGGTDTQYF	TGTGCCAGCAGTGACGGGGGTCAGGGGGGTACAGATACGCAGTATTTT
-	TRBV4-3	TRBJ2-7	-	CASSQDAGSNEQYF	TGCGCCAGCAGCCAAGATGCAGGGTCGAACGAGCAGTACTTC
-	TRBV5-1	TRBJ1-2	TRBD1	CASSLQGAGNYGYTF	TGCGCCAGCAGCCTCCAGGGGGCTGGAAACTATGGCTACACCTTC
-	TRBV9	TRBJ1-1	-	CASSVGHLNTEAFF	TGTGCCAGCAGCGTGGGACACCTGAACACTGAAGCTTTCTTT
-	TRBV5-1	TRBJ2-5	TRBD2	CASSFGLAGTQYF	TGCGCCAGCAGCTTCGGACTAGCGGGGACCCAGTACTTC
once	TRBV5-1	TRBJ2-7	-	CASSLAGQSYEQYF	TGCGCCAGCAGCTTGGCAGGACAGAGCTACGAGCAGTACTTC
-	TRBV7-3	TRBJ2-6	-	CASSLQGYGANVLTF	TGTGCCAGCAGCTTACAGGGTTATGGGGCCAACGTCCTGACTTTC
-	TRBV19	TRBJ1-2	-	CASSMRSGQNYGYTF	TGTGCCAGTAGTATGAGATCAGGGCAGAACTATGGCTACACCTTC
-	TRBV7-2	TRBJ2-1	TRBD2	CASSSLAGGRYEQFF	TGTGCCAGCAGCTCCCTAGCGGGGGGGCGGTATGAGCAGTTCTTC
once	TRBV6-5	TRBJ1-1	-	CASSYSAPVRTEAFF	TGTGCCAGCAGTTACTCGGCCCCAGTGCGGACTGAAGCTTTCTTT
-	TRBV5-3	TRBJ1-2	TRBD1	CARSLFGGQVILYGYTF	TGTGCCAGAAGCTTGTTTGGTGGACAGGTAATTCTCTATGGCTACACCTTC
-	TRBV15	TRBJ1-2	-	CATSRDVGASGGYTF	TGTGCCACCAGCAGAGATGTGGGGGCCTCGGGTGGCTACACCTTC
-	TRBV10-2	TRBJ1-1	-	CASSMTLGRAEAFF	TGCGCCAGCTCCATGACGCTAGGGAGGGCTGAAGCTTTCTTT
-	TRBV2	TRBJ1-1	-	CASKQGNTEAFF	TGTGCCAGCAAACAGGGGAACACTGAAGCTTTCTTT
-	TRBV4-2	TRBJ1-5	TRBD1	CASSQGVPSTGLGLYSNQPQHF	TGTGCCAGCAGCCAAGGGGTCCCCTCGACAGGGTTGGGCCTTTATAGCAATCAGCCCCAGCATTTT
-	TRBV2	TRBJ1-1	-	CASSELEAFF	TGTGCCAGCAGTGAACTCGAAGCTTTCTTT
-	TRBV19	TRBJ1-2	TRBD1	CASSIDGTGSYGYTF	TGTGCCAGTAGTATTGACGGGACAGGGAGCTATGGCTACACCTTC
-	TRBV5-1	TRBJ2-5	-	CASSLQGETQYF	TGCGCCAGCAGCCTGCAGGGGGAGACCCAGTACTTC
-	TRBV2	TRBJ1-5	-	CASSVRQPNYQPQHF	TGTGCCAGCAGTGTGAGGCAGCCTAATTATCAGCCCCAGCATTTT
few	TRBV5-1	TRBJ2-7	-	CASSWWGELYEQYF	TGCGCCAGCAGCTGGTGGGGGGAGCTCTACGAGCAGTACTTC
-	TRBV4-3	TRBJ1-2	-	CASSQDVGQGYGYTF	TGCGCCAGCAGCCAAGATGTGGGGCAGGGCTATGGCTACACCTTC
-	TRBV27	TRBJ2-3	TRBD2	CASSLSGGGDSTDTQYF	TGTGCCAGCAGTTTATCCGGCGGGGGAGATAGCACAGATACGCAGTATTTT
-	TRBV5-4	TRBJ2-3	TRBD2	CASSLKTSGGAGTQYF	TGTGCCAGCAGCTTGAAGACTAGCGGGGGGGCCGGTACGCAGTATTTT
-	TRBV7-2	TRBJ2-7	-	CASSLAGRVVPYEQYF	TGTGCCAGCAGCTTAGCTGGGCGAGTCGTTCCCTACGAGCAGTACTTC
-	TRBV9	TRBJ2-3	-	CASSVGTPSTDTQYF	TGTGCCAGCAGCGTAGGGACACCTAGCACAGATACGCAGTATTTT
-	TRBV7-9	TRBJ1-4	TRBD1	CSSSLGQGNEKLFF	TGTTCCAGCAGCCTAGGACAGGGGAATGAAAAACTGTTTTTT
-	TRBV6-1	TRBJ1-5	-	CASSEQGLGNQPQHF	TGTGCCAGCAGTGAACAGGGTCTGGGCAATCAGCCCCAGCATTTT